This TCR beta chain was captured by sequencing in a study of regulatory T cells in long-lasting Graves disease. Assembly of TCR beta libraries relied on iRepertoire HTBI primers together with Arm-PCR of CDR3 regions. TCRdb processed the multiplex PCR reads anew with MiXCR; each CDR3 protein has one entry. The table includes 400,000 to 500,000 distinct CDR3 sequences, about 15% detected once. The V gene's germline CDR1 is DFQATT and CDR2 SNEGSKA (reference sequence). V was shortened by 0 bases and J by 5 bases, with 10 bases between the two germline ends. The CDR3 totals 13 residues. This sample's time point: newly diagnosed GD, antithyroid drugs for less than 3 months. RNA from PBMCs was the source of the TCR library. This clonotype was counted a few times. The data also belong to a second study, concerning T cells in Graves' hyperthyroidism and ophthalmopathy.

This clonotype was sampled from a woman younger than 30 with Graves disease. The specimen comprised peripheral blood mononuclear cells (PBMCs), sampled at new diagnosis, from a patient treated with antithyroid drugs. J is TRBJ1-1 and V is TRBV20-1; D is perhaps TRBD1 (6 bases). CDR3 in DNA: TGCAGTGCTAGAGATCCTCAGGGGACTGAAGCTTTCTTT. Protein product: CSARDPQGTEAFF.